The clone carrying this TCR beta chain has a count of ten or more. Its antigen is undetermined. The data were taken from a study of T cells in Graves' hyperthyroidism and ophthalmopathy. Study results and limitations: Classification by a 13 V-J model distinguished ophthalmopathy from stable hyperthyroidism.

Germline CDR1 KGHSH, CDR2 LQKENI. The CDR3 consists of 15 residues. V was trimmed by 3 bases and J by 0 bases, leaving 12 bases between them. It was RNA transcripts that yielded the amplified TCR beta CDR3 regions. HTBI primers were the set used in a first-round RT-PCR of the TCR CDR3. TCRdb independently ran MiXCR on the multiplex PCR reads; one entry per CDR3 protein. The sample carries over 200,000 distinct CDR3 sequences, 15% to 20% recorded once. The sample taken for sequencing was blood. This sequence was found in a man between 40 and 49 years old with Graves' hyperthyroidism. This sequence joins TRBV18 and TRBJ2-7; TRBD1 might be the D (6 bases). The CDR3 region is CASSPGQKGSYEQYF. CDR3 sequence (DNA): TGTGCCAGCTCACCTGGACAGAAGGGCTCCTACGAGCAGTACTTC.